The clone carrying this T cell receptor (beta chain) was detected many times. The antigen remains undetermined. CDR3 size: 13 residues. The V gene's germline CDR1 is SGHDT and CDR2 YYEEEE. The V end was cut by 2 bases, the J end by 9 bases, with 12 bases between. The data were taken from a study of T cell repertoires in cytomegalovirus infection. Study details: In the study, CMV epitopes included recently identified HLA-C-restricted and well-studied HLA-B-restricted ones. Indications came from public TCR beta signatures; they pointed to CMV infection and to a matching HLA type. General observations from the study: Across the ex vivo response, the dominant clonotypes were HLA-C-restricted CMV-specific TCR beta clonotypes. CMV carriers with the relevant HLA were identified by cumulative public TCR beta family frequency.

TCRdb re-called the reads with MiXCR, one entry per CDR3 protein. This table holds over 120,000 distinct CDR3 sequences, 30% to 40% found once. The clonotype originates from a human donor in good health (CMV status not recorded). Some clones in this sample may be carry-over from other donors' samples. J is TRBJ2-1 and V is TRBV5-6; a possible D gene is TRBD1 (5 bases). The sample in question was CD8+ T cells from cultured PBMCs, obtained from culture after CMV antigen stimulation. The DNA for the CDR3 is TGTGCCAGCAGCTTAGGTGGGGCGAGTGAGCAGTTCTTC. Translation: CASSLGGASEQFF.